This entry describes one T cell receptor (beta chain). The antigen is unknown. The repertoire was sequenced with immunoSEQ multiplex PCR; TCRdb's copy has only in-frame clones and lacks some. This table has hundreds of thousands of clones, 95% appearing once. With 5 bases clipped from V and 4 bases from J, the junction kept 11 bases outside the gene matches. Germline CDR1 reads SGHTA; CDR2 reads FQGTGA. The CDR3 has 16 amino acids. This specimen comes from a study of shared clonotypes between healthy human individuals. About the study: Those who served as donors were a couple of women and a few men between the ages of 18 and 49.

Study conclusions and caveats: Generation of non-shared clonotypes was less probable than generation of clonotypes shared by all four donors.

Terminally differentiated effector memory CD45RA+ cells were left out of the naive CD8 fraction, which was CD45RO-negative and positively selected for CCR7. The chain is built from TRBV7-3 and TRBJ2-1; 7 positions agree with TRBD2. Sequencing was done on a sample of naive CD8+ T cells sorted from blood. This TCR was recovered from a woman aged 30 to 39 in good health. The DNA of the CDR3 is TGTGCCAGCAGCCCATACGGGACTAATACTTACAATGAGCAGTTCTTC. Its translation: CASSPYGTNTYNEQFF.